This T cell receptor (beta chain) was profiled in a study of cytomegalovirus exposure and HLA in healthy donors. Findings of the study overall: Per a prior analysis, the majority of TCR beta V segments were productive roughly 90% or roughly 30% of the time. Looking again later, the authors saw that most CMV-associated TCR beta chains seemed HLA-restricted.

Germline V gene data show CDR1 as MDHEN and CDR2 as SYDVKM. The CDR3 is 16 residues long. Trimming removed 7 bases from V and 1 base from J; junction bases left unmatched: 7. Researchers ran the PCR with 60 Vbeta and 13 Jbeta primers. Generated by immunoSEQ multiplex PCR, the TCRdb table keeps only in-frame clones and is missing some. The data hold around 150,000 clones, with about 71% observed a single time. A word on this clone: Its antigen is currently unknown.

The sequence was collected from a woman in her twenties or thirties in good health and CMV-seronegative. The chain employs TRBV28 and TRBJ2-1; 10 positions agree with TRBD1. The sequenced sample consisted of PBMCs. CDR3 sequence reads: CASNPMDRGSYNEQFF. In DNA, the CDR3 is TGTGCCAGCAACCCCATGGACAGGGGGTCCTACAATGAGCAGTTCTTC.